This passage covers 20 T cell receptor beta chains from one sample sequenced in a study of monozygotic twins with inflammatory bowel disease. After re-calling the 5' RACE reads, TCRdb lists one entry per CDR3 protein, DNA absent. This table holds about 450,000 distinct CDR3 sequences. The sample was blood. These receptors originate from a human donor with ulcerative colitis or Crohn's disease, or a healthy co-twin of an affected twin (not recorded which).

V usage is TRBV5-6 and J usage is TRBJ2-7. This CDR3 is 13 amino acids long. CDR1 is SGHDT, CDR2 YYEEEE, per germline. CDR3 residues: CASSFGPVAEQYF.

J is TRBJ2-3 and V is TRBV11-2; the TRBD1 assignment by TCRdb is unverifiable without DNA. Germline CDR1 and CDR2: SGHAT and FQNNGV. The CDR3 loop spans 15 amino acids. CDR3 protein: CASSLDGGLGDTQYF. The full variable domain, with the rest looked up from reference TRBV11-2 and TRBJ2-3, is EAGVAQSPRYKIIEKRQSVAFWCNPISGHATLYWYQQILGQGPKLLIQFQNNGVVDDSQLPKDRFSAERLKGVDSTLKIQPAKLEDSAVYLCASSLDGGLGDTQYFGPGTRLTVL.

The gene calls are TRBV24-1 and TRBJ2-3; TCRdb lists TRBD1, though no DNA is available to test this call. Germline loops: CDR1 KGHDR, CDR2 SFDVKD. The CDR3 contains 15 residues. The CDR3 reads CATSDRVLAADTQYF.

The CDR3 protein is CASSQRQKMGGYTF. V usage is TRBV3-1 and J usage is TRBJ1-2. Germline assignment: CDR1 LGHDT and CDR2 YNNKEL (reference sequence). The CDR3 contains 14 residues.

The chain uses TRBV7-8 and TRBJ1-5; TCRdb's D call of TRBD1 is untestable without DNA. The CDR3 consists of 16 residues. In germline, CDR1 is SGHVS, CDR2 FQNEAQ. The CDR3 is CASSLGGTLGGQPQHF.

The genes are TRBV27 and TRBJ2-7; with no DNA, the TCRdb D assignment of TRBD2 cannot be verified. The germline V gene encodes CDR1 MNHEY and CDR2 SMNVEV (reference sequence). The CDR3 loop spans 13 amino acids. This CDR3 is CASKTSGSNEQYF.

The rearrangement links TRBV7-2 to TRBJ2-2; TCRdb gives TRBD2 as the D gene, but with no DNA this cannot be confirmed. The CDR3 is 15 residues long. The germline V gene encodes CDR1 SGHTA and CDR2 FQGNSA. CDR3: CASRSGRGGTGELFF.

The CDR3 loop reads CASSLMGRTGELFF. This chain joins TRBV3-1 and TRBJ2-2; no DNA is available, so the TRBD2 call from TCRdb remains unchecked. This CDR3 is 14 amino acids long. In germline, CDR1 is LGHDT, CDR2 YNNKEL (reference sequence).

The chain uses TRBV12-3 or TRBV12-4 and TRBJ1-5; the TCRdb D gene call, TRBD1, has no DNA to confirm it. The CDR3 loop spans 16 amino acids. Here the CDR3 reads CASSFGAGGGNQPQHF.

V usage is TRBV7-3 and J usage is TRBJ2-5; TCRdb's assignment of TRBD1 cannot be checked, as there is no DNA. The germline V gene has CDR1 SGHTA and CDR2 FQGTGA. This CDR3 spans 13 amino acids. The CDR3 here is CASSPGAGETQYF. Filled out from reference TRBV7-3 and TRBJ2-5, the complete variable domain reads GAGVSQTPSNKVTEKGKYVELRCDPISGHTALYWYRQSLGQGPEFLIYFQGTGAADDSGLPNDRFFAVRPEGSVSTLKIQRTERGDSAVYLCASSPGAGETQYFGPGTRLLVL.

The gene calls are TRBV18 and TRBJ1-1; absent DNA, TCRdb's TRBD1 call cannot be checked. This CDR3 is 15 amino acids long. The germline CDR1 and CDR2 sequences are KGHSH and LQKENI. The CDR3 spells CASSPSRATNTEAFF.

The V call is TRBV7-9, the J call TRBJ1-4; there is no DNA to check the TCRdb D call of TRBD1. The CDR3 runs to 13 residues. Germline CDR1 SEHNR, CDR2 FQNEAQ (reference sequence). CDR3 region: CASSLQGAEKLFF. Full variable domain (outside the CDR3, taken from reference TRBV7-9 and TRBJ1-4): DTGVSQNPRHKITKRGQNVTFRCDPISEHNRLYWYRQTLGQGPEFLTYFQNEAQLEKSRLLSDRFSAERPKGSFSTLEIQRTEQGDSAMYLCASSLQGAEKLFFGSGTQLSVL.

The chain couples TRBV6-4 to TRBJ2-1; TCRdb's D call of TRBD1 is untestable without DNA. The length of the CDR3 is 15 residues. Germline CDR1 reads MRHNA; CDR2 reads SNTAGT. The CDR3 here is CASSQDRDGYNEQFF.

The CDR3 reads CASLSIYTGELFF. The genes are TRBV19 and TRBJ2-2. This CDR3 comprises 13 residues. Germline V CDR1 and CDR2: LNHDA, SQIVND (reference sequence).

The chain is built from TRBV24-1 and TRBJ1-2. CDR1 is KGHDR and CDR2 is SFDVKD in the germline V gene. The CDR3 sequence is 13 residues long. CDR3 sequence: CATSAGTFYGYTF.

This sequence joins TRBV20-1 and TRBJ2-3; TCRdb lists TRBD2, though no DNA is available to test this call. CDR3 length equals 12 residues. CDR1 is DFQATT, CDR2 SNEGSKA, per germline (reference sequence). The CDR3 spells CSARVPLGWQYF.

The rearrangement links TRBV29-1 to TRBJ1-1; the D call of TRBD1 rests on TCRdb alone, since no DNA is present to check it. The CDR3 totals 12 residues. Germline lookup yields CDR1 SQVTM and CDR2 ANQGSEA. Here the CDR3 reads CSVRGFVTEAFF.

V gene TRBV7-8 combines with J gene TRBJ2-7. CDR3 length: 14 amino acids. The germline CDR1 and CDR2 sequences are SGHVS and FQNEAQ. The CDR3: CASSLTMATYEQYF.

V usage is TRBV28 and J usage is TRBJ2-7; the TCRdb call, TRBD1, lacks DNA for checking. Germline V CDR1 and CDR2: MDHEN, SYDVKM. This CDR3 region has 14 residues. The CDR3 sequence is CASSSVDRGYEQYF.

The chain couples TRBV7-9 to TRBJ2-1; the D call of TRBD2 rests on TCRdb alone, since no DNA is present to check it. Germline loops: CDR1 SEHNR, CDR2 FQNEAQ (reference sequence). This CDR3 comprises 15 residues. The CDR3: CASRMTSGIYNEQFF.